This passage covers 23 T cell receptor delta chains from one sample sequenced in a study of gamma-delta T cells after stem cell transplantation. TCRdb redid the clone calls on the RT-PCR reads with CATT. The repertoire includes some 2,900 delta-chain clones, 1.5% to 2% of them detected once, and 30% to 45% sits in the top ten. What was sequenced was gamma-delta T cells. All receptors derive from a human donor. It is not recorded whose cells these are; they may come from a transplant donor.

This clone was seen more than once but under ten times. The protein that TCRdb holds for this DNA derives from a much larger clone and differs from the translated DNA at residue 3, which likely indicates a read error; the protein shown here is translated from the DNA. The rearrangement links TRDV2 to TRDJ1, with unresolved D. This CDR3 contains 13 residues. Germline V gives CDR1 GEAIGNYY, CDR2 EKD. This CDR3 reads CARDPLKADKLIF. The CDR3 DNA sequence: TGTGCCCGTGACCCTTTAAAGGCCGATAAACTCATCTTT.

On this clone: Translating this DNA gives a protein that differs at residue 3 from the TCRdb one, which belongs to a much larger clone; a read error is likely, and the protein shown is this translation. The genes are TRDV2 and TRDJ1; no reliable D call. Germline lookup yields CDR1 GEAIGNYY and CDR2 EKD. This CDR3 region has 15 residues. This chain's CDR3 is CAGDTLGTANDKLIF. The CDR3 nucleotides are TGTGCCGGTGACACCCTCGGGACGGCCAACGATAAACTCATCTTT.

A note on this clone: TCRdb lists the protein of a much larger clone for this DNA, which differs at residue 7, so this is likely a read error; the protein given here is translated from the DNA itself. V gene TRDV2 combines with J gene TRDJ1; 7 bases match TRDD3. The V and J ends lost 0 bases and 0 bases, in that order; junction bases with no gene match: 15. There are 19 residues in the CDR3. Per the germline V gene, CDR1 is GEAIGNYY and CDR2 is EKD. This CDR3 reads CACDTVPGDPFPYTDKLIF. The CDR3, as DNA: TGTGCCTGTGACACCGTACCGGGGGATCCGTTCCCGTACACCGATAAACTCATCTTT.

This rearrangement joins TRDV2 to TRDJ1; 8 bases align to TRDD3. V shed 0 bases and J 0 bases; nucleotides not matched to a gene: 8. CDR3 length: 17 amino acids. Per germline, CDR1 GEAIGNYY and CDR2 EKD. Written as DNA, the CDR3 is TGTGCCTGTGACACCTTAAACCTGGGGGACAACACCGATAAACTCATCTTT. Its translation: CACDTLNLGDNTDKLIF.

This clone ranks as large. The sample has other DNA sequences that encode this CDR3 too. This chain links TRDV2 with TRDJ1; 9 bases fit TRDD3. Germline V gives CDR1 GEAIGNYY, CDR2 EKD. Trimming removed 3 bases from V and 3 bases from J; junction bases left unmatched: 4. There are 14 residues in the CDR3. CDR3 DNA: TGTGCCTGTGACCGACTGGGGGAGTCCGATAAACTCATCTTT. Translating gives CACDRLGESDKLIF.

This clone came up a few times. TCRdb assigns this DNA the protein of a much larger clone, which departs from its translation at residue 11; this likely reflects a read error, and the protein shown comes from translating the DNA. The chain uses TRDV2 and TRDJ1, with D perhaps TRDD3 (6 bases). CDR3 length: 18 amino acids. With 0 bases removed from V and 2 bases from J, the gap between germline ends came to 21 bases. The germline V gene encodes CDR1 GEAIGNYY and CDR2 EKD. CDR3 sequence reads: CACDTVDKTGRFTDKLIF. The DNA of the CDR3 is TGTGCCTGTGACACCGTCGACAAAACTGGGAGATTTACCGATAAACTCATCTTT.

A remark on this clone: TCRdb's protein, taken from a much larger clone, differs from this DNA's translation at residue 8, likely owing to a read error; the protein displayed comes from the DNA. The chain carries TRDV2 and TRDJ1; a weak D match, TRDD3 (6 bases). Germline CDR1 reads GEAIGNYY; CDR2 reads EKD. The CDR3 is made up of 16 amino acids. V lost 0 bases and J lost 0, with 13 bases in between. The CDR3 nucleotides read TGTGCCTGTGACACCGTGGGGGGCATCGACACCGATAAACTCATCTTT. This encodes CACDTVGGIDTDKLIF.

This clone has a count of ten or more. A much larger clone differs from this one at a single base, so this may be a read error. The sample contains more than one DNA sequence encoding this CDR3. This chain uses TRDV2 with TRDJ1; D gene uncertain. Germline-derived CDR1 and CDR2 are GEAIGNYY and EKD. Deletions cut 1 base from V and 0 bases from J, with 11 bases between. This CDR3 has 15 amino acids. The DNA of the CDR3 is TGTGCCTGTGACACGTTGGTAGTTAACACCGATAAACTCATCTTT. It is translated as CACDTLVVNTDKLIF.

This clone was seen a few times. The protein in TCRdb stems from a much larger clone and differs at residue 13 from this DNA's translation, likely a read error; here the protein is translated from the DNA. This chain links TRDV2 with TRDJ3, with a possible D match to TRDD3 (6 bases). This CDR3 has 19 residues. Germline CDR1 reads GEAIGNYY; CDR2 reads EKD. The CDR3 DNA reads TGTGCCTGTGACCCCCCTGGGGATTTAAGCTCCTGGTACACCCGACAGATGTTTTTC. Translating gives CACDPPGDLSSWYTRQMFF.

This clone came up a few times. It differs at one base from a far larger clone, so likely a read error. The same CDR3 arises from other DNA sequences in this sample as well. The chain links TRDV2 to TRDJ1; 13 nucleotides line up with TRDD3. Germline loops: CDR1 GEAIGNYY, CDR2 EKD. The CDR3 runs 22 residues. Germline trimming cut 2 bases from V and 0 bases from J; bases unmatched to any gene: 20. CDR3 nucleotide sequence: TGTGCCTGTGACATACTGGGGGATACGCGGGACCGCAAGGACGTTTACACCGATAAACTCATCTTT. This sequence encodes CACDILGDTRDRKDVYTDKLIF.

This clone was detected a few times. A far larger clone lies a single base away; this is likely a read error. Other DNA sequences within the sample encode an identical CDR3. The gene calls are TRDV2 and TRDJ1; 12 nucleotides match TRDD3. CDR3 length: 18 residues. Germline values: CDR1 GEAIGNYY, CDR2 EKD. CDR3 sequence (DNA): TGTGCCTGCGACACCTTAAACCTGGGGGATACGCAAACCGATAAACTCATCTTT. Its protein is CACDTLNLGDTQTDKLIF.

This clone was recorded many times. This DNA's translation and the protein TCRdb lists, from a much larger clone, do not match at residue 11, likely due to a read error; the protein shown is translated from the DNA. Other DNA sequences in this specimen translate into the identical CDR3. The CDR3 reads CACDILGDSTRDTRQMFF. Here the CDR3 DNA reads TGTGCCTGTGACATACTGGGGGATAGTACCCGGGACACCCGACAGATGTTTTTC. This chain connects TRDV2 to TRDJ3; 11 nucleotides align to TRDD3. The ends lost 2 bases at V and 5 bases at J; junction bases unmatched: 7. Germline CDR1 and CDR2: GEAIGNYY and EKD. There are 18 residues in the CDR3.

Judged by abundance, this clone is medium-sized. It is likely a read error: a sequence one base away is far more abundant. The genes are TRDV2 and TRDJ1; TRDD2 might be the D (5 bases). Germline V CDR1 and CDR2: GEAIGNYY, EKD. This CDR3 is 15 amino acids long. CDR3 in DNA: TGTGCCTGTGGCACCATTGGCCTTCACACCGATAAACTCATCTTT. Protein: CACGTIGLHTDKLIF.

There are many counts of this clone. It is likely a read error: a sequence one base away is far more abundant. The sample holds other DNA sequences that translate to the same CDR3. The gene calls are TRDV2 and TRDJ1; D possibly corresponds to TRDD3 (5 bases). CDR3 length: 18 residues. Germline CDR1 reads GEAIGNYY; CDR2 reads EKD. The DNA of the CDR3 is TGTGCCTGTGACACCGCTGGGTGGGGACCAACTTACACCGATAAGCTCATCTTT. It codes for CACDTAGWGPTYTDKLIF.

On this clone: The translation of this DNA and the TCRdb protein of a much larger clone differ at residue 6, probably owing to a read error; the protein shown here is translated from the DNA. J is TRDJ1 and V is TRDV2; D perhaps matches TRDD3 (5 bases). Trimming took 0 bases from V and 0 from J, leaving 10 bases between them. The CDR3 extends over 15 amino acids. Germline V gene lookup returns CDR1 GEAIGNYY and CDR2 EKD. CDR3 residues: CACDTIGAYTDKLIF. CDR3 nucleotides: TGTGCCTGTGACACCATTGGGGCGTACACCGATAAACTCATCTTT.

This clone was observed a few times. A far larger clone is off by one base, so a read error is likely. Other DNA sequences in the sample encode the same CDR3. The chain combines TRDV2 with TRDJ1; TRDD3 aligns across 11 bases. The CDR3 loop spans 17 amino acids. CDR1 is GEAIGNYY, CDR2 EKD, per germline. Here the CDR3 reads CACDFLGDTPYTDKLIF. In DNA form, the CDR3 reads TGTGCCTGTGACTTCCTGGGGGATACTCCGTACACCGATAAACTCATTTTT.

Only a few counts were recorded for this clone. Translating this DNA gives a protein that differs at residue 9 from the TCRdb one, which belongs to a much larger clone; a read error is likely, and the protein shown is this translation. J is TRDJ1 and V is TRDV2; 7 nucleotides line up with TRDD3. V lost 0 bases to trimming and J lost 3 bases; unmatched junction nucleotides: 18. CDR3 length: 19 amino acids. Germline CDR1 is GEAIGNYY and CDR2 is EKD. CDR3 protein: CACDTVIGRGIYPADKLIF. CDR3 bases: TGTGCCTGTGACACCGTTATTGGGCGGGGGATTTACCCGGCCGATAAACTCATCTTT.

This clone was detected only a few times. The protein recorded in TCRdb matches a much larger clone and deviates from this DNA's translation at residue 10, suggesting a read error; the protein here is obtained by translating the DNA. This chain connects TRDV1 to TRDJ1; the match to TRDD3 covers 9 bases. After removal of 4 bases from V and 0 bases from J, the junction contained 12 bases not matched to a gene. Germline V gene sequence: CDR1 TSWWSYY, CDR2 QGS. The CDR3 consists of 18 residues. Here the CDR3 DNA reads TGTGCTCTTGGGGGGGTAGACTGGGGGACAGGCAACACCGATAAACTCATCTTT. As protein: CALGGVDWGTGNTDKLIF.

Worth noting for this clone: TCRdb shows a much larger clone's protein in place of this DNA's translation, and the two differ at residue 5, likely through a read error; the protein shown is translated from the DNA. The identical CDR3 is also encoded by other nucleotide sequences in the sample. The chain recombines TRDV2 with TRDJ1; 10 bases agree with TRDD3. The CDR3 is 16 residues long. Looked up from germline, CDR1 is GEAIGNYY and CDR2 is EKD. Unmatched junction bases numbered 7, after V lost 3 bases and J lost 1 base. The CDR3 reads CACDSLLGDSTDKLIF. The CDR3 DNA follows: TGTGCCTGTGACTCTTTACTGGGGGATTCCACCGATAAACTCATCTTT.

The table lists this clone with a few counts. TCRdb pairs this DNA with a much larger clone's protein that differs at residue 12, likely a read error; the protein shown was translated from the DNA. V gene TRDV2 combines with J gene TRDJ3, with TRDD3 matching over 13 bases. The germline V gene has CDR1 GEAIGNYY and CDR2 EKD. The CDR3 has 22 residues. J gave up 1 base and V 1 base, and 12 bases lay outside the gene matches. In nucleotides, the CDR3 is TGTGCCTGTGACACTCTGACTGGGGGATACGCCGTGGCATCCTGGGACACCCGACAGATGTTTTTC. Amino acids: CACDTLTGGYAVASWDTRQMFF.

Turning to this clone: This DNA's translation differs at residue 4 from TCRdb's protein, which comes from a much larger clone; a read error is likely, and the protein shown is translated from the DNA. V usage is TRDV2 and J usage is TRDJ1; TRDD3 matches at 13 bases. Looked up from germline, CDR1 is GEAIGNYY and CDR2 is EKD. This CDR3 region has 18 residues. The CDR3 loop reads CACATLLLGDTPTDKLIF. The CDR3 coding sequence is TGTGCCTGTGCCACCCTGCTACTGGGGGATACGCCAACCGATAAACTCATCTTT.

This clone was detected a few times. The rearrangement links TRDV2 to TRDJ1; 10 bases are a match to TRDD3. CDR1 is GEAIGNYY, CDR2 EKD, per germline. The length of the CDR3 is 15 residues. V shed 3 bases, J shed 1 base, and the junction held 4 bases outside the gene matches. The CDR3 sequence: CACDALGDSTDKLIF. The CDR3, as DNA: TGTGCCTGTGACGCACTGGGGGATTCCACCGATAAACTCATCTTT.

This clone has a handful of counts. The TCRdb protein comes from a much larger clone and disagrees with this DNA's translation at residue 11, likely due to a read error; the protein given here is derived from the DNA. The CDR3 loop is CACDPVGVPGNSKLIF. CDR3 sequence (DNA): TGTGCCTGTGACCCCGTAGGGGTCCCTGGAAACTCTAAACTCATCTTT. The rearrangement links TRDV2 to TRDJ1, with D unresolved. V shed 3 bases and J shed 7 bases, with 23 bases lying between them. CDR1 and CDR2 from the germline V gene are GEAIGNYY and EKD. CDR3 length equals 16 residues.